Below, one TCR beta chain is given with its context. This clone was seen only a few times. There is no known antigen for this receptor. It has no much larger one-base neighbor in the sample; base qualities were not kept. The entry originates in a study of cytomegalovirus exposure and HLA in healthy donors (dated 2017 in TCRdb). Regarding the research as a whole: An earlier analysis of 550 to 700 of the donors reported 250 to 300 Gb of sequence data and some 100 million unique TCR beta sequences from about 200 million T cells. Along with the approximately 650-subject first cohort, a separate validation cohort of over a hundred different subjects was used. A later genetic analysis took genome-wide SNP genotypes for about 65% of the 666 donors and used that subset as a discovery cohort. The later analysis used no new phenotypic data to find candidate immune exposures, relying instead on TCR beta sequences and their occurrence across donors. To predict cytomegalovirus infection status, the study brought together high-throughput TCR immunosequencing, statistical association of individual TCRs with disease status, and machine learning. Among the approximately 400 genotyped donors, around 81% belonged to the genetic ancestry cluster associated with self-reported Caucasian donors. Donor age, sex, ethnicity and CMV serostatus were compiled alongside the repertoire data. An early release covering more than 500 HLA-typed donors comprised 250 to 350 gigabases of sequencing data and about 90 million unique TCR sequences. Typing coverage differed by locus: A, B, C, DRB1 and DQB1 were typed in roughly 620-630 donors, DQA1 in roughly 500, DPA1 in 600 to 610, and DPB1 in around 490. On average, approximately 250,000 unique TCR beta nucleotide sequences were sequenced per donor among some 430 genotyped donors of the cohort, with 15% to 20% of those sequences being non-productive. A later analysis re-examined previously published TCR beta repertoires from more than 650 donors and added high-resolution HLA genotyping to investigate patterns of TCR occurrence. The study was designed to test whether signatures of past pathogen exposure could be identified by cataloging public T cell receptors. The T cell repertoires of 670 or so subjects were profiled by immunosequencing and related to cytomegalovirus serostatus. Every discovery cohort repertoire had been produced on one sequencing platform. Roughly five DR-DQ haplotypes were handled as single units for association and clustering, since linkage in the cohort was strong. HLA typing included class I and class II loci at four-digit resolution. An earlier analysis of several hundred of the donors applied high-throughput TCR beta sequencing to assess whether each TCR beta V gene segment acted as functional or pseudogenic. What the research found in general, with its limitations: A later analysis found that most CMV-associated TCR beta chains appeared HLA-restricted, with HLA associations seemingly driven largely by CMV exposure. Presence/absence analyses assumed roughly uniform sequencing depth across donors, an assumption that may not hold. CMV serostatus was the only immune exposure information available for the cohort. A group of highly shared sequence variants was considered likely to be a technical artifact of the sequencing pipeline. Because HLA typing was unavailable for some donors at each locus, only the typed subset was used in association tests. Strong co-occurrence of HLA alleles, especially DR and DQ, made assigning TCR associations to individual alleles difficult. According to a later analysis, parvovirus B19, influenza, CMV and Epstein-Barr virus appeared linked to several top co-occurrence clusters. Specific HLA alleles were associated with some 15,000 TCR beta sequences at a false discovery rate of 0.05 in a later analysis. A further reported finding was that TCR beta sequences accurately predicted the HLA-A and HLA-B alleles for most subjects in the first cohort. In this cohort, only TCR beta chains were sequenced, and detectable features were limited by the absence of alpha or paired-chain data. Most TCR sequences were observed very rarely across donors, whereas some public TCRs were present in many individuals. In a later analysis, HLA-associated TCR beta chains were found to be more clonally expanded and to have lower generation probabilities than equally common non-associated chains. Because counts were too low, roughly 18 rarely observed V segments, including chromosome 9 orphons, were left out of the earlier analysis of approximately 500 of the donors. A few of the identified cytomegalovirus-associated TCR beta chains were confirmed in vitro to be specific for cytomegalovirus antigens. The study listed 150 to 200 TCR beta chains as associated with cytomegalovirus. It was suggested by the authors that the approach could potentially be generalized to other disease states and immunological phenotypes. The classifier was reported to diagnose cytomegalovirus status with high specificity and sensitivity in both the original and validation cohorts. A later genetic analysis reported fewer N-insertions in productive TCRs among donors in an Asian-associated ancestry cluster than the approximately 670-donor mean. V-gene and J-gene trimming of TCR beta chains was associated with a missense DCLRE1C variant in a later genetic analysis, and the association was replicated in an independent cohort. In a later analysis, the rate of TCR association differed among HLA loci, with DRB1 alleles having the most associated TCRs and HLA-C alleles having the fewest. Some IMGT-functional V segments, including TRBV6-2 and TRBV6-3, could not be told apart with the 87-base-pair reads, so those segments were excluded. Correlated functional status among segregating V segments might be attributable to linkage disequilibrium, but an unknown experimental factor could not be ruled out. Broadly in line with IMGT annotations, most TCR beta V segments showed up in productive rearrangements about 90% or about 30% of the time in an earlier analysis of around 600 of the donors.

Receptor amplification or capture employed the immunoSEQ multiplex PCR assay. The multiplex PCR relied on a mix of 60 forward primers for TCR Vbeta segments and 13 reverse primers for TCR Jbeta segments. The CDR3 region of rearranged TCR beta genes was amplified from genomic DNA with a multiplex PCR assay. Amplified TCR beta libraries were sequenced as 87-base-pair reads on the Illumina HiSeq System. Regarding the original processing steps: A later analysis tallied around 80 million unique TCR beta chains across the 550 to 850 repertoires, and around 10 million of those chains were shared by two or more donors. A nearest-neighbor algorithm error-corrected the raw reads and collapsed the reads into unique sequences, merging closely related sequences to remove PCR and sequencing errors. CDR3 sequences were aligned to IMGT reference sequences to assign V, D and J gene segments. For a sequence to be retained, a match of at least six nucleotides was required to both a V gene segment and a J gene segment. Rearrangements were called productive when the CDR3 lacked stop codons and stayed in frame with V and J; all others were non-productive. CDR3 was defined according to IMGT convention as the region running from the second conserved V-encoded cysteine to the conserved J-encoded phenylalanine. The earlier analysis of a few hundred of the donors excluded sequences that lacked an unambiguous match to a single V gene segment. An earlier analysis of 500 to 600 of the donors classified V segments as functional when productive rearrangements were above 56.7% and as segregating when the standard deviation between donors was above 5%. A statistical classification framework was developed to diagnose cytomegalovirus status using the catalog of TCR beta chain sequences. V and J gene assignment, in a later analysis, came from comparing TCR nucleotide sequences with IMGT/GENE-DB human TR gene sequences. A later analysis assigned CDR3 sequences and most-parsimonious VDJ recombination scenarios with the TCRdist pipeline. A later analysis defined each TCR beta chain by its CDR3 amino acid sequence plus V-gene family, and excluded reads lacking a unique V-gene family. A later analysis removed nearly 600 highly shared, low-generation-probability nucleotide sequences to deal with suspected cross-contamination and a sequencing artifact. In a later analysis, a clonal expansion index for each public chain was calculated from normalized within-repertoire ranks of inferred template counts. Generation probabilities in a later analysis came from a VDJ recombination model fitted to out-of-frame rearrangements, and those results were checked against IGoR. Hypergeometric tests were used in a later analysis to score TCR-TCR, TCR-HLA and TCR-CMV co-occurrence, with a repertoire-size bias correction applied to the TCR pairs. False discovery rates were estimated in a later analysis by permuting HLA or CMV assignments 20 times. In a later analysis, co-occurring TCRs were grouped with DBSCAN, and TCRdist sequence similarity was added when clustering was performed within HLA-allele-positive subsets. For co-occurrence clustering, repertoires with fewer than 30,000 or more than 120,000 public chains were excluded, along with four to six repertoires with anomalous nucleotide sharing. Imported from immuneACCESS, the table was reduced by TCRdb to in-frame sequences with V and J called. These copies leave out some clones; in studies compared against another copy, an unresolved V gene accounts for under half, and the cause of the remainder is not known. From that table come the V and J calls and clone size; the DNA was used to work out D and trimming. The sample data list 75,000 to 85,000 clones, and less than 85% of these were observed just once. The ten biggest clones cover 0.9% to 1.2% of the sample.

The cohort was made up of roughly 670 healthy bone marrow donors. At the time of sampling, all cohort members were nominally healthy, though unrecorded immune exposures were likely present. The donor was CMV seronegative and belonged to the group of over 350 seronegative cohort members. A peripheral blood sample was collected from each donor, and TCR beta sequencing was performed on peripheral blood mononuclear cells. Genomic DNA was extracted from the blood cell samples with the Qiagen DNeasy Blood Extraction Kit. Trimming takes 0 bases off V and 4 bases off J; junction bases not matched to a gene: 8. The CDR3, from cysteine to phenylalanine, totals 17 residues. The CDR3 DNA has 51 bases and is translated from base 1. CDR1 and CDR2 (LGHNA, YSLEER) derive from the germline V gene.

The source is a male donor in good health and CMV-seronegative. Sequencing input: PBMCs. The rearranged segments are TRBV4-3 and TRBJ2-1, with 8 junctional bases fitting TRBD2. Read as DNA, the sequence is TGCGCCAGCAGCCAAGATCGGTTTAGCGGGACTTACAATGAGCAGTTCTTC. The resulting protein is CASSQDRFSGTYNEQFF.